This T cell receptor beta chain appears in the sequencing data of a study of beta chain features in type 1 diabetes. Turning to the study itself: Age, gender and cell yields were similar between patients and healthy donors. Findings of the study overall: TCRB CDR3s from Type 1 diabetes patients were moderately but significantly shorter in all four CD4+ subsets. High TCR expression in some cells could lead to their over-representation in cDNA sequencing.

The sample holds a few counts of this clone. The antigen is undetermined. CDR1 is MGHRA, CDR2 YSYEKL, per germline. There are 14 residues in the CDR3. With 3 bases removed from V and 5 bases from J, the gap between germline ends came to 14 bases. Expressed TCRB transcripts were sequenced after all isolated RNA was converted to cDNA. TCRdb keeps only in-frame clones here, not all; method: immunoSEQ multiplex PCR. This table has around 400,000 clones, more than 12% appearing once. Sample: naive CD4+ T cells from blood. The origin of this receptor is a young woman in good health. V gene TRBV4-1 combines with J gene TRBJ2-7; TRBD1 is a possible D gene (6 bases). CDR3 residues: CASSHPGQLDEQYF. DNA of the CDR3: TGCGCCAGCAGCCACCCCGGACAGTTGGACGAGCAGTACTTC.